This is a list of T cell receptor beta chains from one sample in a study of T cell responses to AZD1222 COVID-19 vaccine. Repertoires were generated with immunoSEQ multiplex PCR, while TCRdb's copy carries only in-frame clones and drops some. The sample yields fewer than 150,000 clones, about nine tenths seen once. The sequenced sample was peripheral blood, obtained on day 0 of AZD1222 vaccination. These receptors all stem from an adult in good health. Both conserved end residues are part of each CDR3. A D gene is named only where the DNA matches it firmly. The listing skips clone size in some rows; elsewhere it reads once, few, many or a size class.

length	size	D	V	J	DNA	CDR3
14	-	-	TRBV18	TRBJ1-2	TGTGCCAGCTCACCACAGGGATTTAACTATGGCTACACCTTC	CASSPQGFNYGYTF
15	-	-	TRBV10-3	TRBJ1-1	TGTGCCATCAGTGAGTCGGGGGGGACGGCTACTGAAGCTTTCTTT	CAISESGGTATEAFF
14	-	-	TRBV5-4	TRBJ1-1	TGTGCCAGCAGCTTGATGGGGAAGGGAACTGAAGCTTTCTTT	CASSLMGKGTEAFF
15	-	TRBD2	TRBV10-3	TRBJ2-2	TGTGCCATCAGTGAACTAGCGGGGAACACCGGGGAGCTGTTTTTT	CAISELAGNTGELFF
13	-	TRBD1	TRBV6-6	TRBJ1-5	TGTGCCAGCAGTCAGGGGGCGAGTCAGCCCCAGCATTTT	CASSQGASQPQHF
23	-	TRBD1	TRBV24-1	TRBJ1-4	TGTGCCACCAGTGATCGGCTTTTCGTTGAGGGGGCGCAGTTGGAAAAGGGAAATGAAAAACTGTTTTTT	CATSDRLFVEGAQLEKGNEKLFF
17	-	TRBD2	TRBV12-5	TRBJ2-3	TGTGCTAGTGGTTTGGGGGGACTAGCGGTCCCGAGGGATACGCAGTATTTT	CASGLGGLAVPRDTQYF
16	-	-	TRBV9	TRBJ1-2	TGTGCCAGCAGCGTAGCGGGGGGCAGATCTAACTATGGCTACACCTTC	CASSVAGGRSNYGYTF
13	once	-	TRBV2	TRBJ1-1	TGTGCCAGCACAGGACGGTGGAACACTGAAGCTTTCTTT	CASTGRWNTEAFF
15	once	-	TRBV9	TRBJ2-1	TGTGCCAGCAGCGTGGGAGATAGCCCCTACAATGAGCAGTTCTTC	CASSVGDSPYNEQFF
14	-	-	TRBV6-4	TRBJ2-3	TGTGCCAGCAGTGAAAGCACTAGCACAGATACGCAGTATTTT	CASSESTSTDTQYF
13	-	-	TRBV5-4	TRBJ1-6	TGTGCCAGCAGCTTGGTGGGGGAATCACCCCTCCACTTT	CASSLVGESPLHF
15	-	TRBD2	TRBV24-1	TRBJ2-1	TGTGCCACCAGTGGGGTGGGACTACCATACAATGAGCAGTTCTTC	CATSGVGLPYNEQFF
14	few	-	TRBV19	TRBJ1-1	TGTGCCAGTAGGTGGAGGCGATTGAACACTGAAGCTTTCTTT	CASRWRRLNTEAFF
17	-	-	TRBV7-9	TRBJ1-1	TGTGCCAGCAGCTCCCTACTCGGGGACCCTAAGAACACTGAAGCTTTCTTT	CASSSLLGDPKNTEAFF
15	few	TRBD1	TRBV18	TRBJ2-2	TGTGCCAGCTCTCGGGACAGAGGTTGGACCGGGGAGCTGTTTTTT	CASSRDRGWTGELFF
13	-	-	TRBV29-1	TRBJ2-3	TGCAGCGTTGGCGAAGAAGGCACAGATACGCAGTATTTT	CSVGEEGTDTQYF
14	once	-	TRBV19	TRBJ1-1	TGTGCCAGTAGTAAAGGCGGGAGGAACACTGAAGCTTTCTTT	CASSKGGRNTEAFF
15	-	-	TRBV11-3	TRBJ2-1	TGTGCCAGCAGCTTCGGAGAACTCGCCTCCAATGAGCAGTTCTTC	CASSFGELASNEQFF
13	-	-	TRBV19	TRBJ1-5	TGTGCCAGTAGCAGCGCGAGGGGGCAGCCCCAGCATTTT	CASSSARGQPQHF
15	-	TRBD1	TRBV5-6	TRBJ1-5	TGTGCCAGCAGCCGCAACAGGGGGCCCAGTCAGCCCCAGCATTTT	CASSRNRGPSQPQHF
17	-	-	TRBV7-9	TRBJ2-2	TGTGCCAGCAGCCCTAATGGGGGGCGGGGAAACACCGGGGAGCTGTTTTTT	CASSPNGGRGNTGELFF
11	few	-	TRBV3-1/TRBV3-2	TRBJ2-7	TGTGCCAGCAGCCATCTTCACGAGCAGTACTTC	CASSHLHEQYF
16	-	TRBD2	TRBV10-3	TRBJ2-3	TGTGCCATCAGTGAGCGGGAGGGTACAATCGGAGATACGCAGTATTTT	CAISEREGTIGDTQYF
15	-	TRBD1	TRBV27	TRBJ1-2	TGTGCCAGCAGTTTATCCGGGACAGAGAGTTATGGCTACACCTTC	CASSLSGTESYGYTF
16	-	-	TRBV6-1	TRBJ1-6	TGTGCCAGCAGTGAAGAGGAAGGATTGGGGAATTCACCCCTCCACTTT	CASSEEEGLGNSPLHF
15	-	-	TRBV24-1	TRBJ1-5	TGTGCCACCAGTGACCCGGGGCTCAGCAATCAGCCCCAGCATTTT	CATSDPGLSNQPQHF
18	-	-	TRBV4-3	TRBJ2-6	TGCGCCAGCAGCCAGGCCCGTGAAGGGATCTCTGGGGCCAACGTCCTGACTTTC	CASSQAREGISGANVLTF
13	once	-	TRBV6-5	TRBJ2-3	TGTGCCAGCAGTTTAGGACCACCAGATACGCAGTATTTT	CASSLGPPDTQYF
15	-	-	TRBV18	TRBJ1-2	TGTGCCAGCTCACCAGGAATGCAGCCTAACTATGGCTACACCTTC	CASSPGMQPNYGYTF
15	-	TRBD1	TRBV30	TRBJ1-5	TGTGCCTGGACTCCCGCAGGGGGCATTAGTCAGCCCCAGCATTTT	CAWTPAGGISQPQHF
15	-	-	TRBV19	TRBJ1-1	TGTGCCAGTACGGACCCGGGGGGATCGAACACTGAAGCTTTCTTT	CASTDPGGSNTEAFF
15	-	-	TRBV7-9	TRBJ2-7	TGTGCCAGCAGCTTACCCCAGGGATTACCCTACGAGCAGTACTTC	CASSLPQGLPYEQYF
14	-	-	TRBV7-2	TRBJ2-7	TGTGCCAGCAGCTTATCCGGGGGGCGGGACGAGCAGTACTTC	CASSLSGGRDEQYF
15	-	TRBD1	TRBV2	TRBJ2-7	TGTGCCAGCACCAAGGGGGACAGGGGTTTAAACGAGCAGTACTTC	CASTKGDRGLNEQYF
14	-	-	TRBV6-1	TRBJ2-5	TGTGCCAGCAGTGAAAATGGCCCCGGGGGGACCCAGTACTTC	CASSENGPGGTQYF
14	-	-	TRBV14	TRBJ1-4	TGTGCCAGCAGTCAAGGAGGGGGGCAGGAAAAACTGTTTTTT	CASSQGGGQEKLFF
17	-	-	TRBV5-1	TRBJ2-6	TGCGCCAGCAGCTTGACAGGAGTGAGCTCTGGGGCCAACGTCCTGACTTTC	CASSLTGVSSGANVLTF
17	-	-	TRBV5-4	TRBJ2-2	TGTGCCAGCAGCTTGGATCCTGGCTCCCCGAACACCGGGGAGCTGTTTTTT	CASSLDPGSPNTGELFF
15	-	TRBD1	TRBV6-1	TRBJ1-4	TGTGCCAGCAGTGAAGTCGGGACAGGGGACGTAAAACTGTTTTTT	CASSEVGTGDVKLFF
13	-	-	TRBV6-4	TRBJ1-1	TGTGCCAGCAGCGTCTTCAGTGACACTGAAGCTTTCTTT	CASSVFSDTEAFF
13	-	TRBD1	TRBV5-4	TRBJ1-1	TGTGCCAGCGGAGGGACAGGGCGAACTGAAGCTTTCTTT	CASGGTGRTEAFF
16	-	-	TRBV19	TRBJ2-1	TGTGCCAGTAGTATAGGGGGGCAAAACTCCTACAATGAGCAGTTCTTC	CASSIGGQNSYNEQFF
15	-	-	TRBV2	TRBJ1-4	TGTGCCAGCAGTGAAGAGACCTCGCCTAATGAAAAACTGTTTTTT	CASSEETSPNEKLFF
14	-	-	TRBV21-1	TRBJ2-5	TGTGCCAGAGGACTAGCGGGGGGACAAGAGACCCAGTACTTC	CARGLAGGQETQYF